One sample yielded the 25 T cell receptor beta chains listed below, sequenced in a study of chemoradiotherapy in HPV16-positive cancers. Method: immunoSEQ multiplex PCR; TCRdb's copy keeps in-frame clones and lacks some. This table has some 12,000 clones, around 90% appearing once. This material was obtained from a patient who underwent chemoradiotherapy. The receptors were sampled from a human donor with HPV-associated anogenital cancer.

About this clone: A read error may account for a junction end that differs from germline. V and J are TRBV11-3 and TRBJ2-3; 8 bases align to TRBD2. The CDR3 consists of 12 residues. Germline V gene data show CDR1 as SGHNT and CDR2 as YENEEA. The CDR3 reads CASSFFPGTRGF. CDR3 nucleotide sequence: TGTGCCAGCAGCTTTTTTCCCGGGACTAGAGGTTTT.

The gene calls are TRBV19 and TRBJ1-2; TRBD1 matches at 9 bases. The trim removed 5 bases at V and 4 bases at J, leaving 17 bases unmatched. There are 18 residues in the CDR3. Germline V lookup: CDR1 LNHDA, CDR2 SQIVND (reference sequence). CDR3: CASSPNRGQGLSGYGYTF. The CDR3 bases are TGTGCCAGTAGTCCCAACAGGGGACAGGGATTAAGCGGCTATGGCTACACCTTC.

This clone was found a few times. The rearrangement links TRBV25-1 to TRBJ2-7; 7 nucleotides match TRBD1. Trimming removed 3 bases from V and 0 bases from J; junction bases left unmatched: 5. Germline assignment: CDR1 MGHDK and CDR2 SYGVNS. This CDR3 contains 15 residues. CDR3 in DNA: TGTGCCAGCAGTGAGGGAAACAGGGGCTCCTACGAGCAGTACTTC. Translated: CASSEGNRGSYEQYF.

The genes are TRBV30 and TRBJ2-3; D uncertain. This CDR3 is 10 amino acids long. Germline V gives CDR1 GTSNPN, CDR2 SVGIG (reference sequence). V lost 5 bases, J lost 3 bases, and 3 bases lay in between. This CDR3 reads CAWATDTQYF. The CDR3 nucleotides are TGTGCCTGGGCAACAGATACGCAGTATTTT.

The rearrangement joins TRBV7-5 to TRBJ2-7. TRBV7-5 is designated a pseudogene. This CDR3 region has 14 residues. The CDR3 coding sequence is TGTGTCAGAAGCTTGCACACGAGCTCCTACGAGCAGTACTTC. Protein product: CVRSLHTSSYEQYF.

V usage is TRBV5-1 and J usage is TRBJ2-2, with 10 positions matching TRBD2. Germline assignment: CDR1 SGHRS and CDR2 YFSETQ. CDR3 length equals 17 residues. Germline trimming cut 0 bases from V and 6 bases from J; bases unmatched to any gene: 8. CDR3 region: CASSLGASGSSSGELFF. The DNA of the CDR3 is TGCGCCAGCAGCTTGGGAGCTAGCGGGAGTTCCTCCGGGGAGCTGTTTTTT.

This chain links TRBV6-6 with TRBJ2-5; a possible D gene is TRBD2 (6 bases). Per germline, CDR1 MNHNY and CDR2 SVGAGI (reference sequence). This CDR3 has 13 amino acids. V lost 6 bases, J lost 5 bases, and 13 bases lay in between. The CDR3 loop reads CASSQGGRETQYF. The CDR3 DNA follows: TGTGCCAGCAGCCAGGGAGGCCGGGAGACCCAGTACTTC.

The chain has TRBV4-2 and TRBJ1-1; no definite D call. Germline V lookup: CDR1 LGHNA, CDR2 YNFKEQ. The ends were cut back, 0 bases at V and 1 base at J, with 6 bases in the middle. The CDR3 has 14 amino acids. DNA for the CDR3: TGTGCCAGCAGCCAAGACGCGGCGAACACTGAAGCTTTCTTT. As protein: CASSQDAANTEAFF.

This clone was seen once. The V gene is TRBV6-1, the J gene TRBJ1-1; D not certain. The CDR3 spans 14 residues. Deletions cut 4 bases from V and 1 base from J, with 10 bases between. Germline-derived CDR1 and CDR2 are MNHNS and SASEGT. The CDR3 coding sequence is TGTGCCAGCAGTGCGGGAACAAGGAACACTGAAGCTTTCTTT. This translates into CASSAGTRNTEAFF.

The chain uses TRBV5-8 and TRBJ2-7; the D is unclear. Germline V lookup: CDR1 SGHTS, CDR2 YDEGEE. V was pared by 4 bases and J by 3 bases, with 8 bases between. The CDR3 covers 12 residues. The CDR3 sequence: CASSPRRYEQYF. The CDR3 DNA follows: TGTGCCAGCAGCCCTCGCCGCTACGAGCAGTACTTC.

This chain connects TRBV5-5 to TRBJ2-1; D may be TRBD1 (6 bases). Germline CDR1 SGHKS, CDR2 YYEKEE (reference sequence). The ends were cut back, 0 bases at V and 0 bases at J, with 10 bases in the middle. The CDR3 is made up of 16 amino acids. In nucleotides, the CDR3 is TGTGCCAGCAGCTTGGTCGGGACAAACTCCTACAATGAGCAGTTCTTC. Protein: CASSLVGTNSYNEQFF. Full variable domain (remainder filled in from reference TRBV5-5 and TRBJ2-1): DAGVTQSPTHLIKTRGQQVTLRCSPISGHKSVSWYQQVLGQGPQFIFQYYEKEERGRGNFPDRFSARQFPNYSSELNVNALLLGDSALYLCASSLVGTNSYNEQFFGPGTRLTVL.

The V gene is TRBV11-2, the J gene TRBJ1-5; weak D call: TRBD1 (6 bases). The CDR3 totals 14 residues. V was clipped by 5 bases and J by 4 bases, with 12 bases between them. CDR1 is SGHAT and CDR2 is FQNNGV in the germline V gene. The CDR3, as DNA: TGTGCCAGCAGCCTTGGACAGAGAAATCAGCCCCAGCATTTT. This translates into CASSLGQRNQPQHF. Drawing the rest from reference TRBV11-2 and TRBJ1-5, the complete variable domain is EAGVAQSPRYKIIEKRQSVAFWCNPISGHATLYWYQQILGQGPKLLIQFQNNGVVDDSQLPKDRFSAERLKGVDSTLKIQPAKLEDSAVYLCASSLGQRNQPQHFGDGTRLSIL.

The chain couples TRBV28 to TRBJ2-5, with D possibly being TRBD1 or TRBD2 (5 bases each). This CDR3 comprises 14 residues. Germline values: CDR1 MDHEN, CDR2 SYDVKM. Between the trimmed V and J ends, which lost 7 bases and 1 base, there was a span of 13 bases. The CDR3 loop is CASTLPGTQETQYF. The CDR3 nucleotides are TGTGCCAGCACCCTCCCAGGGACCCAAGAGACCCAGTACTTC.

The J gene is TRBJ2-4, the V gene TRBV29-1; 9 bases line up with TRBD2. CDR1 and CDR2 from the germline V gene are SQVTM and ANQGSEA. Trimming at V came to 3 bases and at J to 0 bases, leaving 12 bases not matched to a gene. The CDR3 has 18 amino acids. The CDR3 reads CSVEMAGGGTVAKNIQYF. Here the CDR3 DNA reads TGCAGCGTTGAGATGGCGGGAGGGGGTACCGTAGCCAAAAACATTCAGTACTTC.

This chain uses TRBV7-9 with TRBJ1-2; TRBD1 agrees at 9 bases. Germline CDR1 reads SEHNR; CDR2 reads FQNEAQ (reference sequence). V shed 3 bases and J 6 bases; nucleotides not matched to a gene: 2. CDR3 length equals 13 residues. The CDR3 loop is CASSFGTGHGYTF. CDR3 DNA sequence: TGTGCCAGCAGCTTCGGGACAGGGCATGGCTACACCTTC.

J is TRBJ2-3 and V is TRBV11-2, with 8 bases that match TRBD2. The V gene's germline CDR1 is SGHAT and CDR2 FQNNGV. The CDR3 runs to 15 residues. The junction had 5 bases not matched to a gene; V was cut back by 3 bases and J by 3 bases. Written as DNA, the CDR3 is TGTGCCAGCAGCTTGACGGGGGGGTTAACAGATACGCAGTATTTT. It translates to CASSLTGGLTDTQYF.

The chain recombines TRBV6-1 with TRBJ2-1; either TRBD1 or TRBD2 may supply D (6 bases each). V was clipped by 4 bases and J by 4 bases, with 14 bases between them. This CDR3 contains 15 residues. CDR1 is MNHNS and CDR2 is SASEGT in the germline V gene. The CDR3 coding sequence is TGTGCCAGCAGTGCCGACGGGGGCTATTACAATGAGCAGTTCTTC. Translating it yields CASSADGGYYNEQFF.

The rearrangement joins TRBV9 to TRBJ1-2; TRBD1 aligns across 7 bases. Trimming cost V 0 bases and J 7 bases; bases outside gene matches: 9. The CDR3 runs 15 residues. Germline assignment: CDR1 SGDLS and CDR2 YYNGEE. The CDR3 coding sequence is TGTGCCAGCAGCGTAGACCCGCGGACAGGAGGTGGCTACACCTTC. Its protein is CASSVDPRTGGGYTF.

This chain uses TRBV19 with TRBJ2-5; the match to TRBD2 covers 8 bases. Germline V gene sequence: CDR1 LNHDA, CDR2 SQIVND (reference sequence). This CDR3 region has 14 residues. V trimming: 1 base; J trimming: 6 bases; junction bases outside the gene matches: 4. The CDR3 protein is CASSIAGLEQTQYF. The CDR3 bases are TGTGCCAGTAGTATAGCGGGACTAGAGCAGACCCAGTACTTC.

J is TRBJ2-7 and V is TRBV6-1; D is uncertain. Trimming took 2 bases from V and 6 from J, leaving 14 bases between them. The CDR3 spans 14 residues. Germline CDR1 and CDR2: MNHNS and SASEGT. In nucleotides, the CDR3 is TGTGCCAGCAGTGAATTTATGGGTCCATCCGAGCAGTACTTC. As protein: CASSEFMGPSEQYF.

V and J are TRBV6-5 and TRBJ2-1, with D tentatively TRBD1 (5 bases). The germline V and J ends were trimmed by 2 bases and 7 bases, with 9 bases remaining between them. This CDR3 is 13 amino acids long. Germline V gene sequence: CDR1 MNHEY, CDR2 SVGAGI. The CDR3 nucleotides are TGTGCCAGCAGTTACGACAGTGGAAATGAGCAGTTCTTC. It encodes CASSYDSGNEQFF.

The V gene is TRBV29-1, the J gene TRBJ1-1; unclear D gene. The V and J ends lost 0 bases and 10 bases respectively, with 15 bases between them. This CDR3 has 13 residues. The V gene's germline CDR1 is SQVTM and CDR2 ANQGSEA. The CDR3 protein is CSVEDRAGYGAFF. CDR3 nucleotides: TGCAGCGTTGAAGATCGGGCAGGATATGGAGCTTTCTTT.

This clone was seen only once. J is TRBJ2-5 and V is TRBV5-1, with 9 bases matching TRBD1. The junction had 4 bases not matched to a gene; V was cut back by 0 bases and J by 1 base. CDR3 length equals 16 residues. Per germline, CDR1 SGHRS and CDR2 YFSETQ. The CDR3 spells CASSLGTGAFQETQYF. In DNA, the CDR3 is TGCGCCAGCAGCTTGGGGACAGGGGCTTTCCAAGAGACCCAGTACTTC.

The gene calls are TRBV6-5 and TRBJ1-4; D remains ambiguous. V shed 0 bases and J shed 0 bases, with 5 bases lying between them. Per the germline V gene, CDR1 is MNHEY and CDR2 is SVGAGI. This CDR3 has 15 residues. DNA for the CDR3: TGTGCCAGCAGTTACTCAGGTGCAACTAATGAAAAACTGTTTTTT. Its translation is CASSYSGATNEKLFF.

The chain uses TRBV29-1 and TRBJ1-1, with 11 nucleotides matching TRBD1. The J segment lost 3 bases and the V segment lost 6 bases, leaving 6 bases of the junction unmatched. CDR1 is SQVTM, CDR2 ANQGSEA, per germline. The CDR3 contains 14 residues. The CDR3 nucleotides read TGCAGCGTAGCCGGGACAGGGGGGGACACTGAAGCTTTCTTT. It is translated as CSVAGTGGDTEAFF. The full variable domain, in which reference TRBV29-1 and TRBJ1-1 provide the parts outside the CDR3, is SAVISQKPSRDICQRGTSLTIQCQVDSQVTMMFWYRQQPGQSLTLIATANQGSEATYESGFVIDKFPISRPNLTFSTLTVSNMSPEDSSIYLCSVAGTGGDTEAFFGQGTRLTVV.